This T cell receptor (beta chain) was found in a study of blood T cell repertoires in COVID-19. The overall study: COVID-19 samples from acute and convalescent phases originated in the United States, Italy and Spain. Sample material is recorded as cDNA or gDNA derived from T cells, B-cell-depleted T cells, or PBMCs.

Germline CDR1 and CDR2: SGHDT and YYEEEE. The CDR3 runs to 13 residues. Trimming removed 0 bases from V and 10 bases from J, with 11 bases in between. Enrolled through a virtual design, the participants were between roughly 18 and 95 years of age and came from 24 US areas. Categorization into cohorts depended on clinical history that participants reported. This clone was picked up one time. Measured with immunoSEQ multiplex PCR; TCRdb has only the in-frame clones, and not every one. The table lists a few hundred thousand clones, 70% to 90% of them singletons. Sample: PBMCs or T cells enriched from blood (not recorded which). The TCR comes from a man aged 35 to 55 who had recovered from COVID-19. The chain links TRBV5-6 to TRBJ2-1, with D maybe TRBD1 (6 bases). Here the CDR3 reads CASSLEFGGEQFF. The CDR3 DNA sequence: TGTGCCAGCAGCTTGGAGTTTGGGGGCGAGCAGTTCTTC.